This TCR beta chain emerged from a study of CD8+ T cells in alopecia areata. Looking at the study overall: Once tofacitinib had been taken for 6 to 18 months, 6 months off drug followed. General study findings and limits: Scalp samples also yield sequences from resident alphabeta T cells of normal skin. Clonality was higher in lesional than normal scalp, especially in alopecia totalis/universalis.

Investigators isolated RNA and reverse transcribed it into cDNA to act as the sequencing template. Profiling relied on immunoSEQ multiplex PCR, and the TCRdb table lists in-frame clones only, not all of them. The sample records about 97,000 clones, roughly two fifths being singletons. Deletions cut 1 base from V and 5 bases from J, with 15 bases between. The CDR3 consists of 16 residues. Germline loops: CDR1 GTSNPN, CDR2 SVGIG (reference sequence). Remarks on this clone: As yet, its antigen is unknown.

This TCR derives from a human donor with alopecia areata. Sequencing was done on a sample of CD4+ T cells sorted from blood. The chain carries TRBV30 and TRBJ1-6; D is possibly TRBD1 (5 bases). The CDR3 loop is CAWSDPFQGNNSPLHF. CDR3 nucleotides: TGTGCCTGGAGTGACCCCTTCCAGGGAAATAATTCACCCCTCCACTTT.